This TCR beta chain originates from a study of cytomegalovirus exposure and HLA in healthy donors. Overall study results and limits: A missense variant in DCLRE1C was later tied to TCR beta V- and J-gene trimming. An analysis that came later showed most CMV-associated TCR beta chains appearing HLA-restricted. In vitro data verified a few CMV-associated chains as specific for CMV antigens.

Each donor's status was that of a healthy bone marrow donor. A note on this clone: As yet, its antigen is unknown.

The PCR ran on 60 Vbeta and 13 Jbeta primers. The table came from immunoSEQ multiplex PCR; TCRdb's copy has only in-frame clones and leaves some out. The sample table includes 130,000 or so clones. Per the germline V gene, CDR1 is MNHEY and CDR2 is SMNVEV (reference sequence). The CDR3 spans 14 residues. The V segment lost 6 bases and the J segment 1 base; nucleotides outside the gene matches: 6. The material sequenced was PBMCs. The source of this sequence is a woman aged 40-49 years in good health and CMV-seropositive. The J gene is TRBJ2-7, the V gene TRBV27; TRBD1 agrees at 7 bases. CDR3 region: CASRSPGQSYEQYF. The CDR3 bases are TGTGCCAGCAGATCGCCGGGACAGTCCTACGAGCAGTACTTC.